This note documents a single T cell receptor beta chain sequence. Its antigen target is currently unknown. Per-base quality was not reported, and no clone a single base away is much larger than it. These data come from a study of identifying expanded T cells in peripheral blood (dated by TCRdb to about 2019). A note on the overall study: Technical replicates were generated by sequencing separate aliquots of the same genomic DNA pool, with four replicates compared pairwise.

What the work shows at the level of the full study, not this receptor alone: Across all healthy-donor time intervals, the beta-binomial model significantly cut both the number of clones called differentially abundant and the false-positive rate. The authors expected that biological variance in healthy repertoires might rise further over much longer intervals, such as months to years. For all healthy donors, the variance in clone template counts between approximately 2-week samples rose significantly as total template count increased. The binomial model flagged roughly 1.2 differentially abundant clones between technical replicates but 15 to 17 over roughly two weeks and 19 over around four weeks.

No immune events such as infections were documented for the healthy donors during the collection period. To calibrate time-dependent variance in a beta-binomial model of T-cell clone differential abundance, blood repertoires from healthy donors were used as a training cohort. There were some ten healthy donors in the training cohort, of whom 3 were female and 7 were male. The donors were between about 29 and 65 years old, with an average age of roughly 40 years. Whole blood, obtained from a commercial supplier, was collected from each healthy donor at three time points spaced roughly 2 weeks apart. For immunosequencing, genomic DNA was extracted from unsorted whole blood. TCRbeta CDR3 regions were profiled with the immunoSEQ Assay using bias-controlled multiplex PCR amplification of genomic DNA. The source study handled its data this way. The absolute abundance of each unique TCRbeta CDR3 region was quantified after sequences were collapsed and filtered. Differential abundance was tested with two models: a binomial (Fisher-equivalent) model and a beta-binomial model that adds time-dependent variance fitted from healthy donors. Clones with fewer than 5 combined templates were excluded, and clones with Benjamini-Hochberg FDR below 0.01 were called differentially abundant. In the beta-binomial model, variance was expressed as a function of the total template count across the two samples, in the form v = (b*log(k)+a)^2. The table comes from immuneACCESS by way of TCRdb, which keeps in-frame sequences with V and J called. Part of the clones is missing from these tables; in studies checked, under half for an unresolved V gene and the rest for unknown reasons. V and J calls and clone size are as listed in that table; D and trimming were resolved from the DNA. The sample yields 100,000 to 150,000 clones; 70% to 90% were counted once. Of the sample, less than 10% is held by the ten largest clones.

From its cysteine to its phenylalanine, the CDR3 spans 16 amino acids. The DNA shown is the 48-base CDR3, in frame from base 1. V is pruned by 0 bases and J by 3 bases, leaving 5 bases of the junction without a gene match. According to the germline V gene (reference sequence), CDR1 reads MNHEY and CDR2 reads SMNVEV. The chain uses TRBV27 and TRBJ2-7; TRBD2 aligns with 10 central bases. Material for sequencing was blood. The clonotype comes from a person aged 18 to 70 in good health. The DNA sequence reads TGTGCCAGCAGTTTATCAGCTAGCGGGAGAATCTACGAGCAGTACTTC. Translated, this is CASSLSASGRIYEQYF.